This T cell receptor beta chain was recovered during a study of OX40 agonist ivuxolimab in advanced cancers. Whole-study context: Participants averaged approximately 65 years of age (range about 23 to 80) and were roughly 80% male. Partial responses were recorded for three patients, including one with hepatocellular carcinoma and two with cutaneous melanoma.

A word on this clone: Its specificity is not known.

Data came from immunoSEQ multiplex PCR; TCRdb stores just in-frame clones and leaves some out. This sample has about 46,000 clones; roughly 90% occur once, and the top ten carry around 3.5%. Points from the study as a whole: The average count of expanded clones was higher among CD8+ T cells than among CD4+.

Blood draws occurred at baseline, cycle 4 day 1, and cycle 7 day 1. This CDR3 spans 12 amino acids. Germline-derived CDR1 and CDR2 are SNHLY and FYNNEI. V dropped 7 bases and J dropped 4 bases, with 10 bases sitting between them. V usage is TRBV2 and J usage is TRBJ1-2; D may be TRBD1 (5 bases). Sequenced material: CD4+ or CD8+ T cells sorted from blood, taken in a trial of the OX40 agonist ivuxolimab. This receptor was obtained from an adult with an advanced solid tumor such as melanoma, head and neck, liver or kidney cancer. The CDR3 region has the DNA TGTGCCAGCACACGGGGCAGCTATGGCTACACCTTC. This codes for CASTRGSYGYTF. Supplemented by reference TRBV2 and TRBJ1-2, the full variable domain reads EPEVTQTPSHQVTQMGQEVILRCVPISNHLYFYWYRQILGQKVEFLVSFYNNEISEKSEIFDDQFSVERPDGSNFTLKIRSTKLEDSAMYFCASTRGSYGYTFGSGTRLTVV.